Listed below are T cell receptor beta chains from one sample, sequenced in a study of cytomegalovirus exposure and HLA in healthy donors. The assay was immunoSEQ multiplex PCR, and TCRdb's table has in-frame clones only and misses some. Its table records 130,000 or so clones. Sequenced: PBMCs. These receptors all come from a young man in good health and CMV-seronegative. CDR3s include the opening cysteine and the closing phenylalanine or tryptophan. D genes are given only for firm matches.

d_gene,j_gene,v_gene,CDR3aa,CDR3nt
TRBD1,TRBJ1-6,TRBV4-3,CASSQGQPNSPLHF,TGCGCCAGCAGCCAGGGACAGCCCAATTCACCCCTCCACTTT
NA,TRBJ1-2,TRBV4-1,CASSQETGNNGYTF,TGCGCCAGCAGCCAAGAAACAGGGAATAATGGCTACACCTTC
NA,TRBJ1-6,TRBV2,CASSPGQIYNSPLHF,TGTGCCAGCAGTCCCGGACAAATCTATAATTCACCCCTCCACTTT
TRBD2,TRBJ2-7,TRBV29-1,CSVEDPSGVSYEQYF,TGCAGCGTTGAAGATCCTAGCGGGGTCTCCTACGAGCAGTACTTC
NA,TRBJ2-7,TRBV6-5,CASSRGVDEQYF,TGTGCCAGCAGCAGGGGGGTAGACGAGCAGTACTTC
TRBD2,TRBJ2-1,TRBV7-3,CASSSGLAAEQFF,TGTGCCAGCAGCTCGGGACTAGCAGCTGAGCAGTTCTTC
NA,TRBJ2-7,TRBV4-3,CASSQGLGTYEQYF,TGCGCCAGCAGCCAGGGCTTAGGAACCTACGAGCAGTACTTC
TRBD2,TRBJ2-5,TRBV6-6,CATKAGGPQETQYF,TGTGCCACCAAAGCGGGGGGTCCCCAAGAGACCCAGTACTTC
NA,TRBJ2-1,TRBV7-8,CASSIQFPQISYNEQFF,TGTGCCAGCAGCATTCAATTCCCCCAGATATCCTACAATGAGCAGTTCTTC
TRBD1,TRBJ1-5,TRBV6-5,CASSRQGLRNQPQHF,TGTGCCAGCAGCCGACAGGGCTTGAGAAATCAGCCCCAGCATTTT
TRBD2,TRBJ2-7,TRBV5-4,CASSLVGGRGDEQYF,TGTGCCAGCAGCTTGGTTGGCGGGAGGGGGGACGAGCAGTACTTC
NA,TRBJ2-1,TRBV10-3,CAISDGLGVGNEQFF,TGTGCCATCAGTGATGGTCTAGGGGTCGGTAATGAGCAGTTCTTC
NA,TRBJ1-1,TRBV18,CASSSGENTEAFF,TGTGCCAGCTCCTCGGGGGAGAACACTGAAGCTTTCTTT
NA,TRBJ2-7,TRBV28,CASSSSSEGSEQYF,TGTGCCAGCAGCTCCTCCTCGGAGGGCAGCGAGCAGTACTTC
NA,TRBJ2-1,TRBV21-1,CASSKGGNEQFF,TGTGCCAGCAGCAAAGGAGGCAATGAGCAGTTCTTC
TRBD2,TRBJ2-1,TRBV9,CASSVGSGGWQFF,TGTGCCAGCAGCGTGGGTAGCGGGGGGTGGCAGTTCTTC
NA,TRBJ2-3,TRBV19,CASTDSGDTQYF,TGTGCCAGTACCGACTCGGGGGATACGCAGTATTTT
NA,TRBJ2-5,TRBV5-4,CASSPTGRGAPETQYF,TGTGCCAGCAGCCCCACCGGGAGAGGGGCCCCAGAGACCCAGTACTTC
NA,TRBJ2-7,TRBV5-1,CASSLYGGEYEQYF,TGCGCCAGCAGCTTGTACGGGGGTGAATACGAGCAGTACTTC
NA,TRBJ1-1,TRBV6-5,CASTNTENTEAFF,TGTGCCAGCACCAACACCGAGAACACTGAAGCTTTCTTT
TRBD1,TRBJ1-3,TRBV28,CASVSAGGAFGNTIYF,TGTGCCAGCGTATCGGCAGGGGGCGCGTTTGGAAACACCATATATTTT
TRBD1,TRBJ2-2,TRBV6-1,CASSERGTGYANTGELFF,TGTGCCAGCAGTGAACGAGGGACAGGATACGCGAACACCGGGGAGCTGTTTTTT
NA,TRBJ2-5,TRBV7-2,CASSAYRVQETQYF,TGTGCCAGCAGCGCGTACAGGGTGCAGGAGACCCAGTACTTC
TRBD1,TRBJ2-4,TRBV7-2,CASSSTGTGSGNIQYF,TGTGCCAGCAGCTCAACAGGGACAGGGAGCGGGAACATTCAGTACTTC
NA,TRBJ1-2,TRBV10-3,CAISESFNYGYTF,TGTGCCATCAGTGAGTCCTTTAACTATGGCTACACCTTC
TRBD2,TRBJ2-1,TRBV4-3,CASSQRLAGGGEQFF,TGCGCCAGCAGCCAAAGGCTAGCGGGAGGGGGTGAGCAGTTCTTC